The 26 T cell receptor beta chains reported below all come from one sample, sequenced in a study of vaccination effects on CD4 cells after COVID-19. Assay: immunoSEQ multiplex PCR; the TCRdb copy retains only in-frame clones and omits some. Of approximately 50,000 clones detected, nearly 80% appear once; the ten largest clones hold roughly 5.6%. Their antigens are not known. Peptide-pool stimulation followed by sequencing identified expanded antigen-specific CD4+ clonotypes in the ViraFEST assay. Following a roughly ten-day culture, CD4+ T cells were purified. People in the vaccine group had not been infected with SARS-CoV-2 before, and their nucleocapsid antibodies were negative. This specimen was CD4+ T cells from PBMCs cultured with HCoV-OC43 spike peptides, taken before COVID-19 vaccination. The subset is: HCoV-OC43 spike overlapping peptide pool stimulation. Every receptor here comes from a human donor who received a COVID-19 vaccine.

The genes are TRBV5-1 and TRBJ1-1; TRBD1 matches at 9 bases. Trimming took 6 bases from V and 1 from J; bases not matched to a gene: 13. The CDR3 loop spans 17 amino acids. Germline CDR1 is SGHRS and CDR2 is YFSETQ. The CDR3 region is CASNLQGARVGNTEAFF. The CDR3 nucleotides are TGCGCCAGCAATTTACAGGGGGCGCGAGTTGGGAACACTGAAGCTTTCTTT.

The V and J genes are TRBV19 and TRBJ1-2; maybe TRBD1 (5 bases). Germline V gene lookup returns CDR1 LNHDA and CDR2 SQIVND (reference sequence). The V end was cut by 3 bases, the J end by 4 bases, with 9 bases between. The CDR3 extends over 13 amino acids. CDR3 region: CASSIGGGYGYTF. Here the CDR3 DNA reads TGTGCCAGTAGTATCGGGGGGGGCTATGGCTACACCTTC.

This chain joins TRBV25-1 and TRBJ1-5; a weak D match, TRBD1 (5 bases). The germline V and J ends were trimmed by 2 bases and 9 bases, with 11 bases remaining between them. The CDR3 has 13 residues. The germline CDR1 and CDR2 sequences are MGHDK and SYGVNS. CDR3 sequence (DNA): TGTGCCAGCAGTGAAGGGGGGAATGGGCCCCAGCATTTT. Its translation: CASSEGGNGPQHF.

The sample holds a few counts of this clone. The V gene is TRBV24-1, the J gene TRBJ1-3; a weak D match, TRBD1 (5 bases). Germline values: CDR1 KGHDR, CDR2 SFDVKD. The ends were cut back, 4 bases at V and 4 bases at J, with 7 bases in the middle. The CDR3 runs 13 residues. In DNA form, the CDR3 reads TGTGCCACCAGTGACTACAGGGGAAACACCATATATTTT. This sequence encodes CATSDYRGNTIYF.

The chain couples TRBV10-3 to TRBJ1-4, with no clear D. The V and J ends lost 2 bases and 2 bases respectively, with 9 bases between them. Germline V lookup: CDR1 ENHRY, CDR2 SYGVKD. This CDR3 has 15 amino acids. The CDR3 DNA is TGTGCCATCAGTGAGGGAAGGGCCACTAATGAAAAACTGTTTTTT. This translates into CAISEGRATNEKLFF.

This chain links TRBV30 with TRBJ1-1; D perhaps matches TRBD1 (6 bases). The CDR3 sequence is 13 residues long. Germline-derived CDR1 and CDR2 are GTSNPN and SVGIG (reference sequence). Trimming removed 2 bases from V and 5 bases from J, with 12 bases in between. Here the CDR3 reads CAWSRGISTEAFF. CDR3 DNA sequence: TGTGCCTGGAGTAGGGGGATTTCGACTGAAGCTTTCTTT. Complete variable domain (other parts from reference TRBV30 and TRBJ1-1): SQTIHQWPATLVQPVGSPLSLECTVEGTSNPNLYWYRQAAGRGLQLLFYSVGIGQISSEVPQNLSASRPQDRQFILSSKKLLLSDSGFYLCAWSRGISTEAFFGQGTRLTVV.

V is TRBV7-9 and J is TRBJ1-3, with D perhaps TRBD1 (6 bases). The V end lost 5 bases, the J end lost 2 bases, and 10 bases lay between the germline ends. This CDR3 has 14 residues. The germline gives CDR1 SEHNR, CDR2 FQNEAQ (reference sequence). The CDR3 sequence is CASSPGTPGNTIYF. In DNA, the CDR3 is TGTGCCAGCAGCCCCGGGACACCTGGAAACACCATATATTTT. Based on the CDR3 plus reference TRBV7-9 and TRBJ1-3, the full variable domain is DTGVSQNPRHKITKRGQNVTFRCDPISEHNRLYWYRQTLGQGPEFLTYFQNEAQLEKSRLLSDRFSAERPKGSFSTLEIQRTEQGDSAMYLCASSPGTPGNTIYFGEGSWLTVV.

The CDR3 reads CASSLRVAGSGKQETQYF. Written as DNA, the CDR3 is TGTGCCAGCAGCTTGAGGGTAGCGGGGTCCGGGAAGCAAGAGACCCAGTACTTC. This rearrangement joins TRBV5-5 to TRBJ2-5, with 8 bases matching TRBD2. V was clipped by 1 base and J by 2 bases; unmatched bases: 13. The CDR3 covers 18 residues. CDR1 SGHKS and CDR2 YYEKEE come from the germline V gene (reference sequence).

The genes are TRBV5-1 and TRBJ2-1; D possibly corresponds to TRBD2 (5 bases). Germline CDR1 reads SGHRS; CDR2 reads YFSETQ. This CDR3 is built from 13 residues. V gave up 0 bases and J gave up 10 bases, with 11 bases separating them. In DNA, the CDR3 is TGCGCCAGCAGCTTGGCGGGGAAGGACGAGCAGTTCTTC. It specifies CASSLAGKDEQFF.

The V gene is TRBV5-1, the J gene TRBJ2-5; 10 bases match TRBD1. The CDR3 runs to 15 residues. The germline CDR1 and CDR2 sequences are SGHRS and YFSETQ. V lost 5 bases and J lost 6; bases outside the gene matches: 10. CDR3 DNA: TGCGCCAGCAGACTGCAGTCGGGACAGGGGCAGACCCAGTACTTC. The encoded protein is CASRLQSGQGQTQYF.

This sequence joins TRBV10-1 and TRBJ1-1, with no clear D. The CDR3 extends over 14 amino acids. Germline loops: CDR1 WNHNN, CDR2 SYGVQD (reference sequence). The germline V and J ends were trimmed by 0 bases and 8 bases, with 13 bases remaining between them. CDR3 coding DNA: TGCGCCAGCAGTGAGTCGATAACGGGAAGAGAAGCTTTCTTT. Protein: CASSESITGREAFF.

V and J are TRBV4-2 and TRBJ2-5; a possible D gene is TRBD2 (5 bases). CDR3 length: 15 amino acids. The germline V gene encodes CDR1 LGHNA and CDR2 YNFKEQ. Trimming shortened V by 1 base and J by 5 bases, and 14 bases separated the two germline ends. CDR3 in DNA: TGTGCCAGCAGCCAAGTTTTGGGAGTCCGGGAGACCCAGTACTTC. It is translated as CASSQVLGVRETQYF.

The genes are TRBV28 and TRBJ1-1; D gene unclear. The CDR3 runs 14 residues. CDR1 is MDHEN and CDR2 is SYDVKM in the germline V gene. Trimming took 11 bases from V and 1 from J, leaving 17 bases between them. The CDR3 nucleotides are TGTGCCGGAGAACATGGGCAGAAGAACACTGAAGCTTTCTTT. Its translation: CAGEHGQKNTEAFF.

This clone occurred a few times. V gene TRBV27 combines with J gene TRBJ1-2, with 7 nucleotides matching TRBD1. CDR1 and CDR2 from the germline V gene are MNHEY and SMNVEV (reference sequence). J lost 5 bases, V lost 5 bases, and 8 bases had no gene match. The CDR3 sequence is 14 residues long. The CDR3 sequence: CASSIGTAPYGYTF. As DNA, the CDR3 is TGTGCCAGCAGTATTGGGACAGCACCTTATGGCTACACCTTC.

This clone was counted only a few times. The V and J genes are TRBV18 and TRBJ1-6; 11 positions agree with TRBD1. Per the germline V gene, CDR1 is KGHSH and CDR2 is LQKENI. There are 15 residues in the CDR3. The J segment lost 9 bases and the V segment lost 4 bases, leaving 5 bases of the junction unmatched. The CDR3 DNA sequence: TGTGCCAGCTCACAGGGACAGGGGGAAGGTTCACCCCTCCACTTT. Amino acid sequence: CASSQGQGEGSPLHF. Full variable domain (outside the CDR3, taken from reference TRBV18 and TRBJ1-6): NAGVMQNPRHLVRRRGQEARLRCSPMKGHSHVYWYRQLPEEGLKFMVYLQKENIIDESGMPKERFSAEFPKEGPSILRIQQVVRGDSAAYFCASSQGQGEGSPLHFGNGTRLTVT.

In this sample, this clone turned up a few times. The CDR3 bases are TGTGCTAGTGGTTTGGTACTGTGGAACTCTGGAAACACCATATATTTT. Its protein product is CASGLVLWNSGNTIYF. The genes are TRBV12-5 and TRBJ1-3; D is unresolved. Germline loops: CDR1 LGHNT, CDR2 FRNRAP. Trimming pared 0 bases from V and 0 bases from J, leaving 9 bases between. The CDR3 contains 16 residues.

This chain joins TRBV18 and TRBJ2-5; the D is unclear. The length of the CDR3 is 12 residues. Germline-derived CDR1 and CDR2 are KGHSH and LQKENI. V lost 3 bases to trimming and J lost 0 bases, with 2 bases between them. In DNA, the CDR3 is TGTGCCAGCTCACCGTACCAAGAGACCCAGTACTTC. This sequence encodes CASSPYQETQYF. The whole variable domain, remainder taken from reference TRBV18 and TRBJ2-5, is NAGVMQNPRHLVRRRGQEARLRCSPMKGHSHVYWYRQLPEEGLKFMVYLQKENIIDESGMPKERFSAEFPKEGPSILRIQQVVRGDSAAYFCASSPYQETQYFGPGTRLLVL.

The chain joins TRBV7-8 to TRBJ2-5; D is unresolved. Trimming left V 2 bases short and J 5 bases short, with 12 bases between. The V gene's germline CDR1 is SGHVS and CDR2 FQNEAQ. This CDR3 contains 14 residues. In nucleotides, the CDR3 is TGTGCCAGCAGCTTAAGAAGGTCCCAGGAGACCCAGTACTTC. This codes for CASSLRRSQETQYF. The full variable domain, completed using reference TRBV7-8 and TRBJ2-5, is GAGVSQSPRYKVAKRGQDVALRCDPISGHVSLFWYQQALGQGPEFLTYFQNEAQLDKSGLPSDRFFAERPEGSVSTLKIQRTQQEDSAVYLCASSLRRSQETQYFGPGTRLLVL.

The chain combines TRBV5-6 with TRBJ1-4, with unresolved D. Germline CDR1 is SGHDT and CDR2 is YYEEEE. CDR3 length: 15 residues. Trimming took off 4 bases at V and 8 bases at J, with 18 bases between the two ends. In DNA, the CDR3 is TGTGCCAGCAGCCTGTTAAGCGTAGGTGACGAAAAACTGTTTTTT. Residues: CASSLLSVGDEKLFF.

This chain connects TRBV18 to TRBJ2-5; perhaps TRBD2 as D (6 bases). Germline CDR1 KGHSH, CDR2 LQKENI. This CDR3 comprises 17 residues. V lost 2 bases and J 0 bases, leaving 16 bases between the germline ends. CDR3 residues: CASSPTGGDWYQETQYF. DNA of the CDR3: TGTGCCAGCTCACCAACCGGAGGGGATTGGTACCAAGAGACCCAGTACTTC.

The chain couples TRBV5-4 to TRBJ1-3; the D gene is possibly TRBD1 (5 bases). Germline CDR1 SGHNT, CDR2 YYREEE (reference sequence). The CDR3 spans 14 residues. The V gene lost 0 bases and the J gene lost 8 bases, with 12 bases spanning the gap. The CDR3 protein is CASSLEAGSDTIYF. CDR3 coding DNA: TGTGCCAGCAGCTTGGAGGCAGGGAGCGACACCATATATTTT. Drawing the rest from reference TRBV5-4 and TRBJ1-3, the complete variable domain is ETGVTQSPTHLIKTRGQQVTLRCSSQSGHNTVSWYQQALGQGPQFIFQYYREEENGRGNFPPRFSGLQFPNYSSELNVNALELDDSALYLCASSLEAGSDTIYFGEGSWLTVV.

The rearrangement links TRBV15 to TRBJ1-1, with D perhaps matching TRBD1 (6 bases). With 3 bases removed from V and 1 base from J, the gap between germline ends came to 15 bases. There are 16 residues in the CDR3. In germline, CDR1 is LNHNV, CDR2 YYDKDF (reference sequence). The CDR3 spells CATSSGQTLSNTEAFF. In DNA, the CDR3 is TGTGCCACCAGCAGCGGACAGACCTTATCGAACACTGAAGCTTTCTTT.

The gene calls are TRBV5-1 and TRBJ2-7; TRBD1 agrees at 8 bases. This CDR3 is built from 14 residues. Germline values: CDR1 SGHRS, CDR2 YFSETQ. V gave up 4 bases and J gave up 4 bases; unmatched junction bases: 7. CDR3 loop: CASSRGQGSYEQYV. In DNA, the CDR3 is TGCGCCAGCAGCCGCGGACAGGGATCGTACGAGCAGTACGTC.

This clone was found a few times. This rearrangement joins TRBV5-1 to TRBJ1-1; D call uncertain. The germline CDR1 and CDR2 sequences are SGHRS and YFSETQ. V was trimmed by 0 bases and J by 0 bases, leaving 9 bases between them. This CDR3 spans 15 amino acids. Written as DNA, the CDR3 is TGCGCCAGCAGCTTGGGCAGTCCCATGAACACTGAAGCTTTCTTT. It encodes CASSLGSPMNTEAFF.

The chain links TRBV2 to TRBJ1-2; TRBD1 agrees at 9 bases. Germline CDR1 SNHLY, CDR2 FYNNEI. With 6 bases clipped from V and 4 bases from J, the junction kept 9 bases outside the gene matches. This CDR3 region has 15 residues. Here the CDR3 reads CASSGTGRYLYGYTF. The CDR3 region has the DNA TGTGCCAGCAGCGGGACAGGGAGGTATCTCTATGGCTACACCTTC.

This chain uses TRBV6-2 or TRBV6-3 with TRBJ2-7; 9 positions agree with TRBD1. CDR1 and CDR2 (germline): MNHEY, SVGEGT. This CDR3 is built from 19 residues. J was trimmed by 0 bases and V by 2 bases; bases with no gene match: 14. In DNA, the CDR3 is TGTGCCAGCAGTTACCGGAACTGGGGTAGGACAGGGGACTCCTACGAGCAGTACGTC. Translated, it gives CASSYRNWGRTGDSYEQYV.